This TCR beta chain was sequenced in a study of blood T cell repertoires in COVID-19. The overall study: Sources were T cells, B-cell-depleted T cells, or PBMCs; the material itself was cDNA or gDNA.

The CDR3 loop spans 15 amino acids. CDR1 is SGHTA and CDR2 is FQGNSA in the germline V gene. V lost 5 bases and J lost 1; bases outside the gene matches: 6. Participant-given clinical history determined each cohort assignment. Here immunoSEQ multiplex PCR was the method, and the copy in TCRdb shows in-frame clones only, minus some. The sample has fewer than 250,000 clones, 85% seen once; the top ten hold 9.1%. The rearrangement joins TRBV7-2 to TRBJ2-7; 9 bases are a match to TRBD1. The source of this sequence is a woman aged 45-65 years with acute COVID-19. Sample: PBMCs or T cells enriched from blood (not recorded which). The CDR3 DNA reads TGTGCCAGCAGCGATGGGACAGGGAGTTCCTACGAGCAGTACTTC. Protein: CASSDGTGSSYEQYF.